Here is one T cell receptor (beta chain) with its context. This clonotype appeared many times. No cognate antigen has been identified for it. No per-base quality is available; no much larger clone lies one base away. The data stem from a study of neurological immune-mediated disorders (dated by TCRdb to the late 2010s). For the study in its entirety: Peripheral blood TCR-beta repertoires from HTLV-I-associated myelopathy (HAM/TSP) patients, multiple sclerosis patients and healthy controls were compared by UMI-based sequencing. Alongside PBMC samples, the set of more than 85 TCR-beta libraries contained longitudinal samples, technical triplicates, and paired CD4+ and CD8+ T-cell subsets that had been sorted. The cohort was made up of 60 to 75 subjects, consisting of around 14 HAM/TSP patients, 35 or so multiple sclerosis patients and about 20 healthy controls.

CDR1 is given as SGHTA and CDR2 as FQGNSA, both from the germline V gene. V was cut back by 3 bases and J by 2 bases, leaving a gap of 16 bases between them. From the cysteine up to the phenylalanine, the CDR3 has a length of 16 residues. Just the 48-base CDR3 DNA is kept, in frame starting at base 1. Libraries from unsorted PBMCs were made from 2 million PBMCs kept in RNAlater at -80 degrees C until RNA extraction. Peripheral blood was subjected to Ficoll-Hypaque density gradient centrifugation to isolate PBMCs, which were then cryopreserved in liquid nitrogen. cDNA synthesis used template-switch 5'RACE with a primer carrying a 10-nucleotide random unique molecular identifier tagging each TCR transcript. Every sequencing run yielded over 170 million TCR-beta sequences covering 15-18 subjects. The RNeasy kit was used for extraction of total RNA. TCR-beta VDJ regions were amplified with primers for the TCR constant region and the 5'RACE anchor, using the KAPA Real-time Library Amplification kit. Sample indexes and Illumina adaptors were added in a first PCR, after which library yield was increased in a second PCR. After Ampure bead purification, the roughly 650 bp TCR product was size-selected on a 2% E-gel SizeSelection system. Library quality was checked on a Bioanalyzer, concentration was measured with Qubit, and libraries were quantified with the Kapa Library Quantification kit before pooling. Libraries were sequenced paired-end 2 x 150 bp on an Illumina HiSeq 2500. To increase sequence diversity, roughly 24-32% phiX was spiked into each library pool. As for the original processing: The UMI-based MiGEC pipeline processed quality-filtered reads and removed over 80% of raw TCR sequences during error correction. IMGT germline references were used for aligning VDJ genes, and each clonotype was defined as a unique CDR3 amino acid sequence together with its V-J genes. Clonal expansion, Shannon diversity, and CDR3 relatedness (CalcPairwiseDistances, ClusterSamples) were evaluated with VDJtools, and phylogenetic trees were built with CLCbio workbench. Expanded clones were defined as having at least 8 unique UMIs, based on coefficient-of-variation modelling across technical triplicates. TCRdb reworked the public reads: Q25 trimming with fastp, MiXCR clone assembly, productive beta chains retained. Records with the same CDR3 protein are collapsed into one entry carrying the most frequent genes and DNA. The V and J calls were not made by the authors but by TCRdb's processing. In all, the sample holds tens of thousands of distinct CDR3 sequences, and about 9.3% of those were seen once. Jointly, the top ten make up 6.6% of the sample.

The study at large found these results: Expanded clones from different subjects shared no identical CDR3 amino acid sequences, which suggests that TCR-beta repertoires were private in all groups. The highest TCR clonal expansion was observed in HAM/TSP patients, whereas the lowest was observed in MS patients, even when compared with healthy controls.

This TCR came from a woman in her twenties or thirties with HTLV-1-associated myelopathy (HAM/TSP). The specimen sequenced was PBMCs. The receptor chain draws on TRBV7-2 and TRBJ2-5; the D gene is tentatively TRBD1 or TRBD2, each matching 7 bases. The DNA reads TGTGCCAGCAGCTTTCGGGCAGGGGGGGGACAAGAGACCCAGTACTTC. The translation is CASSFRAGGGQETQYF.